The clone carrying this TCR beta chain was seen at least ten times. Its target is unknown. Looked up from germline, CDR1 is LGHNA and CDR2 is YNFKEQ. The V and J ends lost 5 bases and 7 bases respectively, with 12 bases between them. The CDR3 extends over 14 amino acids. As to time point: longitudinal time-point 3. The unsorted libraries originated from 2 million PBMCs kept at -80 C. This specimen belongs to a study of neurological immune-mediated disorders. The cDNA was synthesized by 5'RACE incorporating 10-nucleotide random UMIs. Each CDR3 protein is one row after TCRdb ran MiXCR on the 5' RACE reads. This sample yields about 99,000 distinct CDR3 sequences, of which 10% to 13% are seen a single time; 2.5% to 4% belongs to the top ten. Study-level results: Sharing of CDR3 amino acid sequences among expanded clones across subjects was absent, suggesting private repertoires in all groups. Multiple sclerosis was found to have the least TCR clonal expansion, below healthy controls, and HTLV-1-associated myelopathy the most.

The V gene is TRBV4-2, the J gene TRBJ1-6, with D possibly matching TRBD1 (5 bases). The sequenced sample consisted of PBMCs. This receptor was obtained from a female donor with HTLV-1-associated myelopathy (HAM/TSP). The CDR3 region has the DNA TGTGCCAGCAGCGGGGGTTCTTTCAATTCACCCCTCCACTTT. This encodes CASSGGSFNSPLHF.